The 9 T cell receptor beta chains reported below all come from one sample, sequenced in a study of OX40 agonist ivuxolimab in advanced cancers. Some clones are missing from TCRdb's copy, which holds only in-frame ones; the method was immunoSEQ multiplex PCR. The table lists around 60,000 clones, over 70% of them singletons. The input for sequencing was CD4+ or CD8+ T cells sorted from blood, taken in a trial of the OX40 agonist ivuxolimab. The receptor set was obtained from an adult with an advanced solid tumor such as melanoma, head and neck, liver or kidney cancer.

This clone was counted a few times. CDR3 sequence reads: CASSILPETQYF. In DNA, the CDR3 is TGTGCCAGCAGCATACTGCCGGAGACCCAGTACTTC. V and J are TRBV21-1 and TRBJ2-5; the table's D call TRBD2 went unverified against the DNA. TRBV21-1 is a pseudogene. CDR3 size: 12 residues.

This chain links TRBV7-2 with TRBJ2-7; 10 nucleotides line up with TRBD1. The V and J ends lost 5 bases and 2 bases, in that order; junction bases with no gene match: 3. The germline V gene has CDR1 SGHTA and CDR2 FQGNSA. This CDR3 is 14 amino acids long. In DNA, the CDR3 is TGTGCCAGCAGCCTCGGACAGGGGGCCTACGAGCAGTACTTC. It encodes CASSLGQGAYEQYF.

The chain combines TRBV4-1 with TRBJ2-1, with TRBD2 matching 10 bases. The V and J ends lost 0 bases and 7 bases, in that order; junction bases with no gene match: 6. Germline V CDR1 and CDR2: MGHRA, YSYEKL. The CDR3 consists of 16 residues. DNA for the CDR3: TGCGCCAGCAGCCAAGAGGACCTAGCGGGAGAGAATGAGCAGTTCTTC. This translates into CASSQEDLAGENEQFF.

The chain couples TRBV2 to TRBJ2-1; 7 bases are a match to TRBD2. This CDR3 region has 15 residues. V shed 6 bases and J 7 bases; nucleotides not matched to a gene: 12. Germline V gene sequence: CDR1 SNHLY, CDR2 FYNNEI. Written as DNA, the CDR3 is TGTGCCAGCAGGACTAGCTCGGGGGATTCGAATGAGCAGTTCTTC. Protein product: CASRTSSGDSNEQFF.

The chain combines TRBV7-9 with TRBJ1-2; TRBD1 matches 10 bases. The CDR3 loop spans 17 amino acids. Germline assignment: CDR1 SEHNR and CDR2 FQNEAQ (reference sequence). Trimming at V came to 5 bases and at J to 2 bases, leaving 11 bases not matched to a gene. CDR3 region: CASSRQGAVGPNYGYTF. The CDR3 nucleotides are TGTGCCAGCAGCCGACAGGGGGCCGTCGGACCAAACTATGGCTACACCTTC.

The rearrangement links TRBV28 to TRBJ1-3; D uncertain. The germline gives CDR1 MDHEN, CDR2 SYDVKM. The CDR3 loop spans 12 amino acids. Trimming removed 4 bases at V and 4 bases at J, with 5 bases between. The CDR3 DNA is TGTGCCAGCAGTTGGGGAGGAAACACCATATATTTT. Its protein product is CASSWGGNTIYF.

The chain is built from TRBV29-1 and TRBJ2-5; D might be TRBD1 or TRBD2, each matching 6 bases. V was clipped by 4 bases and J by 5 bases, with 17 bases between them. CDR1 SQVTM and CDR2 ANQGSEA come from the germline V gene. The CDR3 covers 14 residues. CDR3 sequence (DNA): TGCAGCGTTGGGGGGTGGAGGGGGTTTGAGACCCAGTACTTC. Protein: CSVGGWRGFETQYF. Drawing the rest from reference TRBV29-1 and TRBJ2-5, the complete variable domain is SAVISQKPSRDICQRGTSLTIQCQVDSQVTMMFWYRQQPGQSLTLIATANQGSEATYESGFVIDKFPISRPNLTFSTLTVSNMSPEDSSIYLCSVGGWRGFETQYFGPGTRLLVL.

This chain connects TRBV7-8 to TRBJ2-5; no firm D call. V was shortened by 1 base and J by 1 base, with 4 bases between the two germline ends. The CDR3 loop spans 13 amino acids. Germline V gene lookup returns CDR1 SGHVS and CDR2 FQNEAQ. The CDR3 sequence: CASSLELQETQYF. In DNA, the CDR3 is TGTGCCAGCAGCTTAGAACTCCAAGAGACCCAGTACTTC.

The chain combines TRBV30 with TRBJ1-1; D not certain. This CDR3 has 13 residues. Germline assignment: CDR1 GTSNPN and CDR2 SVGIG (reference sequence). V was clipped by 5 bases and J by 2 bases, with 12 bases between them. The CDR3 DNA reads as TGTGCCTGGGTCGGCGGATTAAACACTGAAGCTTTCTTT. This sequence encodes CAWVGGLNTEAFF. The variable domain in full, completed from reference TRBV30 and TRBJ1-1, reads SQTIHQWPATLVQPVGSPLSLECTVEGTSNPNLYWYRQAAGRGLQLLFYSVGIGQISSEVPQNLSASRPQDRQFILSSKKLLLSDSGFYLCAWVGGLNTEAFFGQGTRLTVV.